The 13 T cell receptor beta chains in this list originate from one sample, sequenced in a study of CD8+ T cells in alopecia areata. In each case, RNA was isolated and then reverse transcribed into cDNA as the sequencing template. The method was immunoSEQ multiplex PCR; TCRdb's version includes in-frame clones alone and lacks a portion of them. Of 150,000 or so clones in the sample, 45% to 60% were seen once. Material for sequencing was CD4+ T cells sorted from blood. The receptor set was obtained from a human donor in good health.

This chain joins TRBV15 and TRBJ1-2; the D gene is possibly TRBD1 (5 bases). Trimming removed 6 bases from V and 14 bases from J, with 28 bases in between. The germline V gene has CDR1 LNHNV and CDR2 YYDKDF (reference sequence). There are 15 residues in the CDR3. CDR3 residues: CATSPNRGPAMARTF. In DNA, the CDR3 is TGTGCCACCAGTCCCAACCGGGGCCCTGCCATGGCTAGGACCTTC.

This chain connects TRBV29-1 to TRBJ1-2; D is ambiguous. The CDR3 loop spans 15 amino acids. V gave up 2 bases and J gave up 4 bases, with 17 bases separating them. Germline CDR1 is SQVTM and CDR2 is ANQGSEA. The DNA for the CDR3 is TGCAGCGTTGAAAAGGAGAGCAAACCTGTCTATGGCTACACCTTC. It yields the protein CSVEKESKPVYGYTF.

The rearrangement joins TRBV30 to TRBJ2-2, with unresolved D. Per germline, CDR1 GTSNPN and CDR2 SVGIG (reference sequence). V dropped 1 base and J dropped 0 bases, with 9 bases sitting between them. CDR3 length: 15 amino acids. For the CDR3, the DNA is TGTGCCTGGAGTGGGGTGGGTACGAACACCGGGGAGCTGTTTTTT. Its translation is CAWSGVGTNTGELFF.

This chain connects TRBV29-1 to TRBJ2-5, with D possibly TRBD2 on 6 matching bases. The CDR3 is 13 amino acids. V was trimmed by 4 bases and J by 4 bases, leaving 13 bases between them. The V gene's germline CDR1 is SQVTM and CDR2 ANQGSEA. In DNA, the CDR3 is TGCAGCGTTGTTCCGGGAGAGGCAGAGACCCAGTACTTC. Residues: CSVVPGEAETQYF. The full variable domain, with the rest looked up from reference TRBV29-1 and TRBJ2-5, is SAVISQKPSRDICQRGTSLTIQCQVDSQVTMMFWYRQQPGQSLTLIATANQGSEATYESGFVIDKFPISRPNLTFSTLTVSNMSPEDSSIYLCSVVPGEAETQYFGPGTRLLVL.

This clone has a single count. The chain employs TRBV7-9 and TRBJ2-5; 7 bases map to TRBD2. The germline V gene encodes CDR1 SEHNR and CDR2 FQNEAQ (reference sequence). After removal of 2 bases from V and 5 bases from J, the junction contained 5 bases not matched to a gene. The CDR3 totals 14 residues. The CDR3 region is CASSLINGRETQYF. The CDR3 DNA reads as TGTGCCAGCAGCTTAATAAACGGGAGGGAGACCCAGTACTTC. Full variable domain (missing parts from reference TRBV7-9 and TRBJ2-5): DTGVSQNPRHKITKRGQNVTFRCDPISEHNRLYWYRQTLGQGPEFLTYFQNEAQLEKSRLLSDRFSAERPKGSFSTLEIQRTEQGDSAMYLCASSLINGRETQYFGPGTRLLVL.

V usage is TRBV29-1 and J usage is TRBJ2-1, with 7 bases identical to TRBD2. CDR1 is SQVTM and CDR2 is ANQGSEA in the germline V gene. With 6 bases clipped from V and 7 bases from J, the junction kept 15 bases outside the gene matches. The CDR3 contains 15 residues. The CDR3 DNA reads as TGCAGCGTCGCCGGGGGAGGGCCGATGGTGAATGAGCAGTTCTTC. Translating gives CSVAGGGPMVNEQFF.

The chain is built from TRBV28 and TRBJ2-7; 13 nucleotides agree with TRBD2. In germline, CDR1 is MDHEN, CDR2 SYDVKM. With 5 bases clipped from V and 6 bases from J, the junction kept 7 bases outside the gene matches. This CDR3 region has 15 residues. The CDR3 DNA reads TGTGCCAGCAGTCCCTGGACTAGCGGGAGTGCCGAGCAGTACTTC. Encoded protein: CASSPWTSGSAEQYF.

The CDR3 sequence is CASSLQSYSGTDTQYF. In nucleotides, the CDR3 is TGTGCCAGCAGCTTACAGTCGTACTCGGGCACAGATACGCAGTATTTT. This chain uses TRBV2 with TRBJ2-3; no reliable D call. The CDR3 is 16 residues long. V was clipped by 6 bases and J by 1 base, with 17 bases between them. The germline CDR1 and CDR2 sequences are SNHLY and FYNNEI.

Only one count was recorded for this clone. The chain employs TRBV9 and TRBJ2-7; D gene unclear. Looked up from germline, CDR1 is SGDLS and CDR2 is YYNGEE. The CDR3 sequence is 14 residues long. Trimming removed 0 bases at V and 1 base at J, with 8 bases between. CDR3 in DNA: TGTGCCAGCAGCGTAGGGCTGGGTTCCTACGAGCAGTACTTC. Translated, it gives CASSVGLGSYEQYF. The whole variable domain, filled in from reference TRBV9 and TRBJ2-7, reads DSGVTQTPKHLITATGQRVTLRCSPRSGDLSVYWYQQSLDQGLQFLIQYYNGEERAKGNILERFSAQQFPDLHSELNLSSLELGDSALYFCASSVGLGSYEQYFGPGTRLTVT.

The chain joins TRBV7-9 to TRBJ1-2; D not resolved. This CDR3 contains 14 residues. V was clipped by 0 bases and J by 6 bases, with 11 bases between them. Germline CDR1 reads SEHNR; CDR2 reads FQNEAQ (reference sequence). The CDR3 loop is CASSLAWEEDGYTF. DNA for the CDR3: TGTGCCAGCAGCTTAGCCTGGGAGGAGGATGGCTACACCTTC. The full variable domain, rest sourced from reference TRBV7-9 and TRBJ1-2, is DTGVSQNPRHKITKRGQNVTFRCDPISEHNRLYWYRQTLGQGPEFLTYFQNEAQLEKSRLLSDRFSAERPKGSFSTLEIQRTEQGDSAMYLCASSLAWEEDGYTFGSGTRLTVV.

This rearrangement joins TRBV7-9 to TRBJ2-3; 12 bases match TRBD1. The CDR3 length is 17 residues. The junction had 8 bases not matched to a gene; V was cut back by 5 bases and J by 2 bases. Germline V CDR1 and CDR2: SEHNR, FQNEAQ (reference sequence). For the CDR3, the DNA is TGTGCCAGCAGCCTAGGGGACAGGGGGCGCAACACAGATACGCAGTATTTT. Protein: CASSLGDRGRNTDTQYF.

The CDR3 sequence is CASSLTWTEAFF. The CDR3 DNA sequence: TGTGCCAGCAGCCTTACCTGGACTGAAGCTTTCTTT. The V and J genes are TRBV5-6 and TRBJ1-1; no clear D gene. The CDR3 runs to 12 residues. Germline assignment: CDR1 SGHDT and CDR2 YYEEEE. Deletions cut 4 bases from V and 5 bases from J, with 9 bases between.

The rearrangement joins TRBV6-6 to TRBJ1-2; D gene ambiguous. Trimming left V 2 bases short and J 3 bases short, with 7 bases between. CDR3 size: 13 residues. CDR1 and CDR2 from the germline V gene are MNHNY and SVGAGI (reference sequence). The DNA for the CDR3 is TGTGCCAGCAGTTACATGGAAGACTATGGCTACACCTTC. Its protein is CASSYMEDYGYTF.